Listed here is a single T cell receptor (beta chain). Its target is unknown. This record comes from a study of early T cells in non-severe SARS-CoV-2 infection. Study-level information: The sequenced material was bulk RNA from unsorted whole blood, and its chains were unpaired.

Regarding the study as a whole: Clonotype matching in VDJdb favored anti-spike CD8 responses and did not capture private and CD4 specificities.

Trimming at V came to 2 bases and at J to 2 bases, leaving 6 bases not matched to a gene. The CDR3 has 15 residues. Germline CDR1 is MDHEN and CDR2 is SYDVKM. Unique molecular identifiers were affixed to single, distinct cDNA molecules. MiXCR was run by TCRdb on the 5' RACE reads, yielding one entry per CDR3 protein. The sample has about 55,000 distinct CDR3 sequences, 15% seen once. The genes are TRBV28 and TRBJ2-7, with 7 bases matching TRBD1. The TCR originated in an adult who was a healthcare worker with PCR-confirmed SARS-CoV-2 infection or an uninfected control (not recorded which). The sample here was whole blood, taken at baseline. The CDR3, as DNA: TGTGCCAGCAGTTTAACCGCGACAGGGACCTACGAGCAGTACTTC. Translated: CASSLTATGTYEQYF.